This T cell receptor beta chain comes out of a study of shared clonotypes between healthy human individuals. In the study overall: Donors had three CD4 naive, three CD4 memory, two CD8 naive and one CD8 memory plate apiece.

Comment on this clone: Its specificity is not known.

An approximately 200 ng quantity of DNA, roughly 32,000 T cell genomes, went into the sorted-subset replicate PCRs. Only in-frame clones appear in the TCRdb table, and some are missing; sequencing was by immunoSEQ multiplex PCR. The repertoire holds 2 million to 2.5 million clones, about 90% seen once, with 0.37% in the top ten. The CDR3 is made up of 13 amino acids. CDR1 MNHNS and CDR2 SASEGT come from the germline V gene. Trimming cost V 1 base and J 5 bases, with 6 bases left between them. Findings and limits, study-wide: The sharing of about 5% of naive CD4 clonotypes was seen across a handful of donors.

The source of this sequence is a man aged 18 to 30 in good health. Some clones in this sample may be carry-over from other donors' samples. The chain is built from TRBV6-1 and TRBJ1-5; D is unresolved. The material sequenced was naive CD4+ T cells from PBMCs. The subset was: CD45RA+ positively selected. In nucleotides, the CDR3 is TGTGCCAGCAGTGAAGGGGGTTATCAGCCCCAGCATTTT. It codes for CASSEGGYQPQHF.